Below are 31 T cell receptor beta chains sequenced from a single sample in a study of blood T cell repertoires in COVID-19. Using immunoSEQ multiplex PCR, the repertoire was profiled, and TCRdb retains in-frame clones only, with some absent. The sample includes tens of thousands of clones, roughly 80% of them seen just once. Material for sequencing was peripheral blood. Receptors originate from a man in his 60s with active COVID-19.

This chain connects TRBV28 to TRBJ2-5; 11 bases align to TRBD2. J was trimmed by 2 bases and V by 3 bases; bases with no gene match: 26. The germline CDR1 and CDR2 sequences are MDHEN and SYDVKM. This CDR3 is 23 amino acids long. The CDR3 sequence is CASSFWTLFPPATSGGPQETQYF. In nucleotides, the CDR3 is TGTGCCAGCAGTTTTTGGACCCTTTTCCCTCCTGCCACTAGCGGGGGACCTCAAGAGACCCAGTACTTC.

The chain employs TRBV4-1 and TRBJ2-4, with D possibly matching TRBD1 (6 bases). Germline loops: CDR1 MGHRA, CDR2 YSYEKL. CDR3 length: 18 residues. Trimming took 1 base from V and 0 from J, leaving 16 bases between them. The CDR3 loop is CASSQALLGGGAKNIQYF. CDR3 nucleotides: TGCGCCAGCAGCCAAGCCCTTCTAGGGGGTGGAGCCAAAAACATTCAGTACTTC.

V and J are TRBV5-1 and TRBJ2-3; 7 bases align to TRBD2. V lost 0 bases, J lost 1 base, and 5 bases stayed unmatched. This CDR3 contains 16 residues. The germline V gene has CDR1 SGHRS and CDR2 YFSETQ. CDR3 nucleotide sequence: TGCGCCAGCAGCTTGGGGGAGGGCCTGGGCACAGATACGCAGTATTTT. Its protein product is CASSLGEGLGTDTQYF. The full variable domain, rest sourced from reference TRBV5-1 and TRBJ2-3, is KAGVTQTPRYLIKTRGQQVTLSCSPISGHRSVSWYQQTPGQGLQFLFEYFSETQRNKGNFPGRFSGRQFSNSRSEMNVSTLELGDSALYLCASSLGEGLGTDTQYFGPGTRLTVL.

This clone was found once. The CDR3 region is CASSRGQWDEKLFF. The CDR3 DNA follows: TGCGCCAGCAGCCGGGGACAGTGGGATGAAAAACTGTTTTTT. The V call is TRBV4-1, the J call TRBJ1-4, with 7 bases aligning to TRBD1. Unmatched junction bases numbered 5, after V lost 4 bases and J lost 6 bases. CDR1 and CDR2 from the germline V gene are MGHRA and YSYEKL. CDR3 length: 14 amino acids.

This clone was counted only a few times. The gene calls are TRBV2 and TRBJ2-1, with 9 nucleotides matching TRBD1. The CDR3 length is 15 residues. The V segment lost 3 bases and the J segment 8 bases; nucleotides outside the gene matches: 8. Germline V gene lookup returns CDR1 SNHLY and CDR2 FYNNEI. The CDR3 protein is CASSEGTGLVYEQFF. The CDR3, as DNA: TGTGCCAGCAGTGAGGGGACAGGGCTTGTATATGAGCAGTTCTTC.

J is TRBJ1-1 and V is TRBV7-2; no clear D gene. This CDR3 comprises 13 residues. Germline loops: CDR1 SGHTA, CDR2 FQGNSA. The ends were cut back, 4 bases at V and 0 bases at J, with 6 bases in the middle. The CDR3 bases are TGTGCCAGCAGCTGGGCAGTGAACACTGAAGCTTTCTTT. Amino acids: CASSWAVNTEAFF.

This rearrangement joins TRBV20-1 to TRBJ2-5, with TRBD2 matching 16 bases. The CDR3 covers 16 residues. The germline V gene has CDR1 DFQATT and CDR2 SNEGSKA (reference sequence). Germline trimming cut 3 bases from V and 5 bases from J; bases unmatched to any gene: 6. CDR3 region: CSASGTSGRARETQYF. The CDR3 DNA sequence: TGCAGTGCTAGTGGGACTAGCGGGAGGGCCAGGGAGACCCAGTACTTC.

This chain connects TRBV7-8 to TRBJ2-7; D is unclear. The CDR3 consists of 11 residues. The V end was cut by 6 bases, the J end by 2 bases, with 5 bases between. Germline V gene lookup returns CDR1 SGHVS and CDR2 FQNEAQ. The CDR3 coding sequence is TGTGCCAGCAGTTCAACCTACGAGCAGTACTTC. This translates into CASSSTYEQYF.

There are a few counts of this clone. V is TRBV4-1 and J is TRBJ2-5, with 8 bases matching TRBD2. This CDR3 spans 15 amino acids. Germline assignment: CDR1 MGHRA and CDR2 YSYEKL. J lost 5 bases, V lost 4 bases, and 9 bases had no gene match. The CDR3 DNA sequence: TGCGCCAGCAGCCTCACTAGCGGTCTTGGGGAGACCCAGTACTTC. Translation: CASSLTSGLGETQYF.

The DNA for the CDR3 is TGTGCCAGTAGTATAGTAAGGCTAGCGGGGGACACCGGGGAGCTGTTTTTT. Translation gives CASSIVRLAGDTGELFF. The V call is TRBV19, the J call TRBJ2-2; 10 bases agree with TRBD2. Germline values: CDR1 LNHDA, CDR2 SQIVND (reference sequence). V lost 1 base, J lost 3 bases, and 5 bases stayed unmatched. This CDR3 region has 17 residues.

This chain uses TRBV7-2 with TRBJ1-2; D remains ambiguous. Germline loops: CDR1 SGHTA, CDR2 FQGNSA. Trimming pared 6 bases from V and 3 bases from J, leaving 5 bases between. The CDR3 has 11 amino acids. CDR3 region: CASSRDYGYTF. The CDR3 region has the DNA TGTGCCAGCAGTAGAGACTATGGCTACACCTTC.

CDR3 DNA: TGCGCCAGCAGCCAAGATATTATCCCGGACAGGGACTACGAGCAGTACTTC. As protein: CASSQDIIPDRDYEQYF. The chain couples TRBV4-1 to TRBJ2-7; 8 nucleotides line up with TRBD1. V lost 0 bases to trimming and J lost 3 bases; unmatched junction nucleotides: 10. Per the germline V gene, CDR1 is MGHRA and CDR2 is YSYEKL. The CDR3 consists of 17 residues.

The V call is TRBV28, the J call TRBJ2-1; TRBD2 matches 8 bases. The trim removed 7 bases at V and 12 bases at J, leaving 8 bases unmatched. Germline CDR1 and CDR2: MDHEN and SYDVKM. The CDR3 sequence is 12 residues long. CDR3 in DNA: TGTGCCAGCAACGAAGCGGGAGACGGGCAGTTCTTC. Translated: CASNEAGDGQFF.

V gene TRBV5-1 combines with J gene TRBJ2-6, with D perhaps TRBD1 (6 bases). Germline V CDR1 and CDR2: SGHRS, YFSETQ. The CDR3 runs to 18 residues. V was clipped by 6 bases and J by 1 base, with 20 bases between them. CDR3 sequence reads: CASTSIAGAPSGANVLTF. The DNA for the CDR3 is TGCGCCAGCACCTCTATTGCAGGGGCACCTTCTGGGGCCAACGTCCTGACTTTC.

The J gene is TRBJ1-2, the V gene TRBV2, with no clear D. This CDR3 has 12 residues. Germline CDR1 and CDR2: SNHLY and FYNNEI. V lost 0 bases to trimming and J lost 8 bases, with 7 bases between them. The CDR3: CASSEAGGGYTF. The CDR3 bases are TGTGCCAGCAGTGAAGCGGGAGGCGGCTACACCTTC.

The gene calls are TRBV7-9 and TRBJ1-1; TRBD1 matches 8 bases. Germline V lookup: CDR1 SEHNR, CDR2 FQNEAQ (reference sequence). The CDR3 covers 16 residues. The junction had 6 bases not matched to a gene; V was cut back by 2 bases and J by 1 base. This CDR3 is CASSLMPDRGNTEAFF. The DNA of the CDR3 is TGTGCCAGCAGCTTAATGCCCGACAGGGGGAACACTGAAGCTTTCTTT.

The chain is built from TRBV3-1 (or the pseudogene TRBV3-2) and TRBJ1-1; the D is unclear. The V gene lost 5 bases and the J gene lost 1 base, with 8 bases spanning the gap. The CDR3 sequence is 13 residues long. The V gene's germline CDR1 is LGHDT and CDR2 YNNKEL (reference sequence). The CDR3 nucleotides are TGTGCCAGCAGCATGGCAGGGAACACTGAAGCTTTCTTT. Translation gives CASSMAGNTEAFF.

The rearrangement joins TRBV4-2 to TRBJ2-1, with 9 nucleotides matching TRBD2. V shed 3 bases, J shed 2 bases, and the junction held 5 bases outside the gene matches. The CDR3 sequence is 16 residues long. Germline CDR1 LGHNA, CDR2 YNFKEQ. CDR3 sequence (DNA): TGTGCCAGCAGCCAGGAGACTAGCGGCACCTACAATGAGCAGTTCTTC. It encodes CASSQETSGTYNEQFF.

The V gene is TRBV5-1, the J gene TRBJ1-2; TRBD1 might be the D (5 bases). Trimming removed 0 bases from V and 6 bases from J, with 15 bases in between. Looked up from germline, CDR1 is SGHRS and CDR2 is YFSETQ. The CDR3 spans 15 residues. CDR3 region: CASSLAEVGENGYTF. In DNA, the CDR3 is TGCGCCAGCAGCTTGGCCGAGGTAGGGGAAAATGGCTACACCTTC.

The rearrangement links TRBV5-1 to TRBJ2-2, with D possibly TRBD2 on 5 matching bases. The CDR3 is 16 residues long. Trimming removed 2 bases from V and 7 bases from J, with 18 bases in between. Germline V gene sequence: CDR1 SGHRS, CDR2 YFSETQ. This CDR3 reads CASSFGGSSRDGELFF. CDR3 bases: TGCGCCAGCAGCTTTGGCGGGTCTAGCCGGGACGGGGAGCTGTTTTTT.

The rearrangement joins TRBV28 to TRBJ2-2; TRBD2 aligns across 7 bases. Germline trimming cut 4 bases from V and 1 base from J; bases unmatched to any gene: 6. Germline-derived CDR1 and CDR2 are MDHEN and SYDVKM. This CDR3 spans 16 amino acids. The CDR3 spells CASSYDGEGNTGELFF. CDR3 in DNA: TGTGCCAGCAGTTACGACGGGGAGGGGAACACCGGGGAGCTGTTTTTT.

The chain recombines TRBV27 with TRBJ2-5, with D unresolved. CDR1 and CDR2 from the germline V gene are MNHEY and SMNVEV (reference sequence). Between the trimmed V and J ends, which lost 5 bases and 0 bases, there was a span of 4 bases. This CDR3 has 12 residues. CDR3 sequence reads: CASSPNQETQYF. As DNA, the CDR3 is TGTGCCAGCAGTCCAAACCAAGAGACCCAGTACTTC.

J is TRBJ2-3 and V is TRBV7-3; 8 bases line up with TRBD2. CDR1 and CDR2 from the germline V gene are SGHTA and FQGTGA. The ends lost 4 bases at V and 4 bases at J; junction bases unmatched: 7. The length of the CDR3 is 15 residues. The CDR3 bases are TGTGCCAGCAGCTCCTCCGGGGGGGCCCCAGATACGCAGTATTTT. It encodes CASSSSGGAPDTQYF.

This clone was observed once. The chain carries TRBV6-1 and TRBJ2-7, with TRBD2 identical over 13 bases. The J segment lost 3 bases and the V segment lost 3 bases, leaving 5 bases of the junction unmatched. The CDR3 is 16 amino acids. CDR1 is MNHNS, CDR2 SASEGT, per germline. The CDR3 DNA follows: TGTGCCAGCAGTGAGGGACTAGCGGGGAACCTCTACGAGCAGTACTTC. It is translated as CASSEGLAGNLYEQYF.

This clone was detected a few times. The rearrangement uses TRBV19 and TRBJ2-3; D gene unclear. The CDR3 runs 14 residues. Germline CDR1 is LNHDA and CDR2 is SQIVND (reference sequence). Trimming stripped 1 base from V and 0 bases from J, with 5 bases between. As DNA, the CDR3 is TGTGCCAGTAGTATAGGGCCTAGCACAGATACGCAGTATTTT. Its translation is CASSIGPSTDTQYF.

V and J are TRBV19 and TRBJ2-6; 12 positions agree with TRBD1. The CDR3 has 20 residues. Germline loops: CDR1 LNHDA, CDR2 SQIVND (reference sequence). The V gene end was trimmed by 3 bases and the J gene end by 2 bases; junction bases not matched to a gene: 11. CDR3 DNA sequence: TGTGCCAGTAGTATGCGGATACCGGGACAGGGGGCCGCTGGGGCCAACGTCCTGACTTTC. It encodes CASSMRIPGQGAAGANVLTF. The full variable domain, completed using reference TRBV19 and TRBJ2-6, is DGGITQSPKYLFRKEGQNVTLSCEQNLNHDAMYWYRQDPGQGLRLIYYSQIVNDFQKGDIAEGYSVSREKKESFPLTVTSAQKNPTAFYLCASSMRIPGQGAAGANVLTFGAGSRLTVL.

Worth noting for this clone: The germline gene is not matched at one end of the junction; a read error may be the cause. The rearrangement uses TRBV3-1 (or the pseudogene TRBV3-2) and TRBJ2-1; TRBD2 matches at 10 bases. Germline assignment: CDR1 LGHDT and CDR2 YNNKEL (reference sequence). The CDR3 has 14 amino acids. The CDR3 bases are TGTGCCAGCAGCCAAGATAGGAGGACTAGCGGTGCAGTCTTC. Amino acid sequence: CASSQDRRTSGAVF.

J is TRBJ2-5 and V is TRBV28, with 13 bases fitting TRBD2. J lost 1 base, V lost 7 bases, and 3 bases had no gene match. Germline V lookup: CDR1 MDHEN, CDR2 SYDVKM. The CDR3 is made up of 15 amino acids. The CDR3 DNA reads TGTGCCAGCACCCGACTAGCGGGGGGCCAAGAGACCCAGTACTTC. Protein sequence: CASTRLAGGQETQYF.

V and J are TRBV5-1 and TRBJ2-7; weak D call: TRBD2 (5 bases). Germline loops: CDR1 SGHRS, CDR2 YFSETQ. The CDR3 sequence is 14 residues long. Trimming stripped 0 bases from V and 1 base from J, with 8 bases between. CDR3 residues: CASSLAGESYEQYF. The DNA of the CDR3 is TGCGCCAGCAGCTTGGCCGGGGAGTCCTACGAGCAGTACTTC.

V is TRBV30 and J is TRBJ2-7, with 10 nucleotides matching TRBD2. The CDR3 has 15 residues. The V segment lost 4 bases and the J segment 2 bases; nucleotides outside the gene matches: 8. Germline-derived CDR1 and CDR2 are GTSNPN and SVGIG (reference sequence). As DNA, the CDR3 is TGTGCCTGGAATAGGGGCCTAGCGGGAGCCTACGAGCAGTACTTC. As protein: CAWNRGLAGAYEQYF.

This clone was recorded a few times. The rearrangement uses TRBV11-3 and TRBJ1-6; D not resolved. The CDR3 sequence is 13 residues long. Trimming removed 5 bases at V and 6 bases at J, with 8 bases between. Germline-derived CDR1 and CDR2 are SGHNT and YENEEA. DNA of the CDR3: TGTGCCAGCAGCCGGCGGCCTAATTCACCCCTCCACTTT. Residues: CASSRRPNSPLHF.